Below are 8 T cell receptor beta chains sequenced from a single sample in a study of T cells in Graves' hyperthyroidism and ophthalmopathy. The source material, RNA transcripts, was used to amplify TCR beta CDR3 regions. RT-PCR in the first round (using the HTBI primer set) targeted the TCR CDR3. From the multiplex PCR reads, TCRdb called clonotypes with MiXCR, one entry per CDR3 protein. The table includes about 35,000 distinct CDR3 sequences, roughly 52% detected once. Material: blood. The receptors derive from a woman aged 45-65 years with Graves' hyperthyroidism that later progressed to Graves' ophthalmopathy.

This chain links TRBV2 with TRBJ2-4, with TRBD2 matching 7 bases. The CDR3 consists of 15 residues. Germline-derived CDR1 and CDR2 are SNHLY and FYNNEI. Unmatched junction bases numbered 3, after V lost 4 bases and J lost 0 bases. CDR3 loop: CASSVASGAKNIQYF. The CDR3 coding sequence is TGTGCCAGCAGTGTGGCTAGCGGAGCCAAAAACATTCAGTACTTC.

This clonotype has a handful of counts. The CDR3 region is CASSQDGQGRETQYF. The CDR3 nucleotides read TGTGCCAGCAGCCAAGACGGGCAGGGGCGCGAGACCCAGTACTTC. The chain employs TRBV4-2 and TRBJ2-5; TRBD1 is a possible D gene (6 bases). The CDR3 is made up of 15 amino acids. Germline CDR1 reads LGHNA; CDR2 reads YNFKEQ. V dropped 0 bases and J dropped 5 bases, with 13 bases sitting between them.

At least ten counts were recorded for this clonotype. The V and J genes are TRBV6-6 and TRBJ2-1, with TRBD2 as a possible D gene (6 bases). Looked up from germline, CDR1 is MNHNY and CDR2 is SVGAGI (reference sequence). The CDR3 totals 14 residues. Trimming stripped 2 bases from V and 5 bases from J, with 10 bases between. CDR3 sequence reads: CASSYEGLHNEQFF. The DNA for the CDR3 is TGTGCCAGCAGTTACGAGGGACTGCACAATGAGCAGTTCTTC.

By sample fraction, this clonotype is medium-sized (0.01 to 0.1%). The V and J genes are TRBV24-1 and TRBJ1-1; D is unresolved. The CDR3 length is 12 residues. CDR1 KGHDR and CDR2 SFDVKD come from the germline V gene. Trimming took 4 bases from V and 7 from J, leaving 9 bases between them. CDR3 in DNA: TGTGCCACCAGTGACCGAGACCGTGAAGCTTTCTTT. Protein product: CATSDRDREAFF.

The rearrangement links TRBV20-1 to TRBJ2-1; 8 bases match TRBD2. The CDR3 contains 15 residues. CDR1 DFQATT and CDR2 SNEGSKA come from the germline V gene (reference sequence). V trimming: 4 bases; J trimming: 0 bases; junction bases outside the gene matches: 5. Here the CDR3 DNA reads TGCAGTGCTAAGAACGCGGGAGGCTCCTACAATGAGCAGTTCTTC. Its translation: CSAKNAGGSYNEQFF.

This rearrangement joins TRBV5-1 to TRBJ2-5, with 9 positions matching TRBD1. The J segment lost 0 bases and the V segment lost 6 bases, leaving 6 bases of the junction unmatched. The V gene's germline CDR1 is SGHRS and CDR2 YFSETQ. This CDR3 region has 15 residues. CDR3 nucleotide sequence: TGCGCCAGCAACACAGGGGGCGGCTACCAAGAGACCCAGTACTTC. Translation: CASNTGGGYQETQYF.

This chain links TRBV24-1 with TRBJ2-3; D remains unclear. CDR1 KGHDR and CDR2 SFDVKD come from the germline V gene. Trimming pared 8 bases from V and 2 bases from J, leaving 7 bases between. The CDR3 is 12 amino acids. This CDR3 reads CATITSTDTQYF. The CDR3 DNA follows: TGTGCCACCATTACATCCACAGATACGCAGTATTTT.

The chain recombines TRBV9 with TRBJ1-2; the D gene is possibly TRBD1 (6 bases). V was pared by 3 bases and J by 4 bases, with 13 bases between. The CDR3 is made up of 14 amino acids. Germline CDR1 and CDR2: SGDLS and YYNGEE. CDR3 sequence: CASSAQGRAYGYTF. The CDR3 region has the DNA TGTGCCAGCAGCGCGCAGGGGCGCGCCTATGGCTACACCTTC. The full variable domain, completed using reference TRBV9 and TRBJ1-2, is DSGVTQTPKHLITATGQRVTLRCSPRSGDLSVYWYQQSLDQGLQFLIQYYNGEERAKGNILERFSAQQFPDLHSELNLSSLELGDSALYFCASSAQGRAYGYTFGSGTRLTVV.